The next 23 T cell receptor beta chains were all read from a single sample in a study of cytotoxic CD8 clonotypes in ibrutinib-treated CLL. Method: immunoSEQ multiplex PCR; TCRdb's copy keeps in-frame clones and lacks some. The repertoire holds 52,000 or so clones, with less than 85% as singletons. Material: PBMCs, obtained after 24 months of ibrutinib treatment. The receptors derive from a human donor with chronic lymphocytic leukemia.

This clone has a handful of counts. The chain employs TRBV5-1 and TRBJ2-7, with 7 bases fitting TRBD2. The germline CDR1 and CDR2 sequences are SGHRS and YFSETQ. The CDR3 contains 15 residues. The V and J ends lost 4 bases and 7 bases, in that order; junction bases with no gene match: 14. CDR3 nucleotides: TGCGCCAGCAGCCCGACCGGGGCGGGGGTTGGGGAGCAGTACTTC. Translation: CASSPTGAGVGEQYF. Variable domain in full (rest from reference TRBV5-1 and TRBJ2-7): KAGVTQTPRYLIKTRGQQVTLSCSPISGHRSVSWYQQTPGQGLQFLFEYFSETQRNKGNFPGRFSGRQFSNSRSEMNVSTLELGDSALYLCASSPTGAGVGEQYFGPGTRLTVT.

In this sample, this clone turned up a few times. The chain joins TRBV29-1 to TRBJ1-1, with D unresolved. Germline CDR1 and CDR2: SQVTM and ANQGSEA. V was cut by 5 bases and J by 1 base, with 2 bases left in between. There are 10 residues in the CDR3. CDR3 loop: CSVKNTEAFF. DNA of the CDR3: TGCAGCGTTAAGAACACTGAAGCTTTCTTT.

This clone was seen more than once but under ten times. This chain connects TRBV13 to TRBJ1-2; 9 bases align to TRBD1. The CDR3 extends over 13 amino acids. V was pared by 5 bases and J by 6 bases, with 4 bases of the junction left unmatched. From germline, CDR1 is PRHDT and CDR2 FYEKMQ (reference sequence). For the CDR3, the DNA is TGTGCCAGCAGCACCTGGACAGGGGATGGCTACACCTTC. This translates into CASSTWTGDGYTF.

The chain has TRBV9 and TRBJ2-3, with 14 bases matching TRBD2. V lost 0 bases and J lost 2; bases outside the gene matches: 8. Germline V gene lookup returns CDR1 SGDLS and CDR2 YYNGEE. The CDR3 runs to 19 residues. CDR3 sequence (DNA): TGTGCCAGCAGCGTAGGGGGACTAGCGGGAGATAGCTACACAGATACGCAGTATTTT. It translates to CASSVGGLAGDSYTDTQYF.

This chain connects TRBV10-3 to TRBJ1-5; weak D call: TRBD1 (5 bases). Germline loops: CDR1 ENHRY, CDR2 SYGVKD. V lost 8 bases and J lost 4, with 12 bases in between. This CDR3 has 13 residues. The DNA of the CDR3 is TGTGCCATCGGAACGGACATTAATCAGCCCCAGCATTTT. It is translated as CAIGTDINQPQHF.

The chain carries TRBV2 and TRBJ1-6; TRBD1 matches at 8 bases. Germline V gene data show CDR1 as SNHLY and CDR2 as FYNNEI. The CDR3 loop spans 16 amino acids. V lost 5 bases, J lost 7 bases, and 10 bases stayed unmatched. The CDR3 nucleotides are TGTGCCAGCAGTAGCTCCCGACAGGGGAGAAATTCACCCCTCCACTTT. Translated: CASSSSRQGRNSPLHF.

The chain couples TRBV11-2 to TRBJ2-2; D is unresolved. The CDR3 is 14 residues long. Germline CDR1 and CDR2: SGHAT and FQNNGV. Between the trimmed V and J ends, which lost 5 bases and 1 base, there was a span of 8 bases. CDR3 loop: CASSPDWNTGELFF. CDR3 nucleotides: TGTGCCAGCAGCCCCGACTGGAACACCGGGGAGCTGTTTTTT.

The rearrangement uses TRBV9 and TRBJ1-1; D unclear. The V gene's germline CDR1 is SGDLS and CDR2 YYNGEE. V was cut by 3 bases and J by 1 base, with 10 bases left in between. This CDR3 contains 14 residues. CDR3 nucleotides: TGTGCCAGCAGCGCTCTCCCGAGGAACACTGAAGCTTTCTTT. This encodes CASSALPRNTEAFF.

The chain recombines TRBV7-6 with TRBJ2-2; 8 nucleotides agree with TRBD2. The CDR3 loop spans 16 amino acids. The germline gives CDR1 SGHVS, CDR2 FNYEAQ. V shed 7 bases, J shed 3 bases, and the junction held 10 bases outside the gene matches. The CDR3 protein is CASTASGGGYTGELFF. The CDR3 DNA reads TGTGCCAGCACCGCCTCGGGAGGGGGATACACCGGGGAGCTGTTTTTT.

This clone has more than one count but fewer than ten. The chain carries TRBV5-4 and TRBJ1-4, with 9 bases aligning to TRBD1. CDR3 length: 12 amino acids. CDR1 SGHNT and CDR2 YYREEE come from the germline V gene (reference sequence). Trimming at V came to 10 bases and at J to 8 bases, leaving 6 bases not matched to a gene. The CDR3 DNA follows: TGTGCCTCCGGGACAGGGAGCGAAAAACTGTTTTTT. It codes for CASGTGSEKLFF.

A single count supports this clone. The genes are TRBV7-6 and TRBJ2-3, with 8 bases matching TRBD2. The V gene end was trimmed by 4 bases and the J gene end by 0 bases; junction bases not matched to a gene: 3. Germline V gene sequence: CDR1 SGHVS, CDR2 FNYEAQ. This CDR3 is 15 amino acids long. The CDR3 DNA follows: TGTGCCAGCAGCTCCCGACTAGCGAGCACAGATACGCAGTATTTT. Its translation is CASSSRLASTDTQYF.

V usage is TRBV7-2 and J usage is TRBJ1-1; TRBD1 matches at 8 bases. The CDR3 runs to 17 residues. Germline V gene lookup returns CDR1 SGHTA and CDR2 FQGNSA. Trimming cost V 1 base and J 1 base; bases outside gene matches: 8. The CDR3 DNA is TGTGCCAGCAGCTTAGGCGGGACAGGACGAAAGAACACTGAAGCTTTCTTT. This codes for CASSLGGTGRKNTEAFF.

The CDR3 region is CASSLATSGSSGEQFF. The CDR3 DNA follows: TGTGCCAGCAGCCTTGCGACTAGCGGGAGCTCCGGTGAGCAGTTCTTC. V usage is TRBV27 and J usage is TRBJ2-1, with 12 positions matching TRBD2. The CDR3 sequence is 16 residues long. V dropped 6 bases and J dropped 9; count of bases not matched to a gene: 12. Germline V gene lookup returns CDR1 MNHEY and CDR2 SMNVEV (reference sequence).

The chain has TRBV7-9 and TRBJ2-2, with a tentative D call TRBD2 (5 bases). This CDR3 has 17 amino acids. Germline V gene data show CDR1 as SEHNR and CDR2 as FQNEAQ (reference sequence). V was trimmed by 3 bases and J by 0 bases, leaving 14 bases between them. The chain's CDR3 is CASSFWEPPANTGELFF. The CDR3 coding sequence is TGTGCCAGCAGCTTCTGGGAGCCCCCTGCGAACACCGGGGAGCTGTTTTTT. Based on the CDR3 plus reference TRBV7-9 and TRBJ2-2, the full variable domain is DTGVSQNPRHKITKRGQNVTFRCDPISEHNRLYWYRQTLGQGPEFLTYFQNEAQLEKSRLLSDRFSAERPKGSFSTLEIQRTEQGDSAMYLCASSFWEPPANTGELFFGEGSRLTVL.

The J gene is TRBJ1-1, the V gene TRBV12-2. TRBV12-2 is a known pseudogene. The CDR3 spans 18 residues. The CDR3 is CASRLGCPPRAVNTEAFF. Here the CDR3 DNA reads TGTGCAAGTCGCTTAGGATGCCCCCCGAGGGCGGTGAACACTGAAGCTTTCTTT.

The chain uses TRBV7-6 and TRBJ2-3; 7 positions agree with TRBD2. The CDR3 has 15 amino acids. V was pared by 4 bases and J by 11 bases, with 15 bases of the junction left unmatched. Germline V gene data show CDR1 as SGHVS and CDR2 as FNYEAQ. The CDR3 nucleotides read TGTGCCAGCAGCTCTGCTCGGGAGGCCGGCCGGCTGCAGTATTTT. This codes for CASSSAREAGRLQYF.

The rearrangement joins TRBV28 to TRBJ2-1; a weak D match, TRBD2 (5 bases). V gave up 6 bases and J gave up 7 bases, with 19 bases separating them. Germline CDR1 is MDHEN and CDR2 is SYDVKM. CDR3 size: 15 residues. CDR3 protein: CASRPSGVDRNEQFF. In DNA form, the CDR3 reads TGTGCCAGCAGACCCTCCGGGGTGGATAGAAATGAGCAGTTCTTC.

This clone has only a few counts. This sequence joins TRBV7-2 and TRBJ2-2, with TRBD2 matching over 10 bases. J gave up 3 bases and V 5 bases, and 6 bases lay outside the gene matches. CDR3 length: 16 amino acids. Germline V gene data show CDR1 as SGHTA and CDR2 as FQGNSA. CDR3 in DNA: TGTGCCAGCAGCCGTCCTAGCGGGAGCGACACCGGGGAGCTGTTTTTT. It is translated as CASSRPSGSDTGELFF.

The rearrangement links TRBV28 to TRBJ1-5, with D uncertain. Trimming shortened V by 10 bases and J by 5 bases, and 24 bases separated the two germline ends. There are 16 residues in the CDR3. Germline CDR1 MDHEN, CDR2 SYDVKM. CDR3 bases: TGTGCCACAGTAGAAGTGAGGGCAGCGGGATATCAGCCCCAGCATTTT. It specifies CATVEVRAAGYQPQHF.

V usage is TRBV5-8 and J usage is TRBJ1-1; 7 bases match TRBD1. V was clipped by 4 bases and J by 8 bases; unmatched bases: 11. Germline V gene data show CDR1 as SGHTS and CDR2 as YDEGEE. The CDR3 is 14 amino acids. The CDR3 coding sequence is TGTGCCAGCAGCCAGCCGACAGGGAAGACCGAAGCTTTCTTT. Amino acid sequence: CASSQPTGKTEAFF. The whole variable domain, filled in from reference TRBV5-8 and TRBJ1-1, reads EAGVTQSPTHLIKTRGQQATLRCSPISGHTSVYWYQQALGLGLQFLLWYDEGEERNRGNFPPRFSGRQFPNYSSELNVNALELEDSALYLCASSQPTGKTEAFFGQGTRLTVV.

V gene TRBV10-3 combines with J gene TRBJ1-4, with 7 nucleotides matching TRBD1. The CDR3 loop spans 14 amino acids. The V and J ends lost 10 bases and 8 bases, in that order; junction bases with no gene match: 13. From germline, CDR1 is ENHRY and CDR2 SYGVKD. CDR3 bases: TGTGCCACCCAGGGAGGGGGCGTAGGGGAAAAACTGTTTTTT. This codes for CATQGGGVGEKLFF.

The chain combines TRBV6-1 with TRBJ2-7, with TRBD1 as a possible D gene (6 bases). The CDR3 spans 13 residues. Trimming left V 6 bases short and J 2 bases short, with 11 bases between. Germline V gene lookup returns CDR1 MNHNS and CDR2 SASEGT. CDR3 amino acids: CASRPTGTYEQYF. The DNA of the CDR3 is TGTGCCAGCAGGCCGACAGGAACCTACGAGCAGTACTTC.

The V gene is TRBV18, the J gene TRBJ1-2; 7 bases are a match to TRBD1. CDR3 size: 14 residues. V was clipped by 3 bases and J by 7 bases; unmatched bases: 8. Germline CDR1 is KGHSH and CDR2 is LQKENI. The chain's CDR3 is CASSPSRQGAGYTF. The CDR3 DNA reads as TGTGCCAGCTCACCTAGCCGACAGGGAGCTGGCTACACCTTC.